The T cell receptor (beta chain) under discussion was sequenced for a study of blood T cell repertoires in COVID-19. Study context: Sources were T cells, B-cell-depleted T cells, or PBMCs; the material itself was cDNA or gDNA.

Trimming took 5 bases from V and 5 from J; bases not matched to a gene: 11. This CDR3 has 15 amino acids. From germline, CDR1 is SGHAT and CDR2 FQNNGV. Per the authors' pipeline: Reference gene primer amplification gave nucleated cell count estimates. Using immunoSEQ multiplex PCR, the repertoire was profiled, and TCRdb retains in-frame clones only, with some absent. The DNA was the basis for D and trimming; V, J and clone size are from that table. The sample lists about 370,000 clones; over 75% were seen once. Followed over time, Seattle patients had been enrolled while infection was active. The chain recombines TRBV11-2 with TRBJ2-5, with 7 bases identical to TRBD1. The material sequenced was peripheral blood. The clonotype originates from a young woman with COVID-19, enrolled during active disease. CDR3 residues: CASSLPLGRGETQYF. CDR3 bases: TGTGCCAGCAGCCTTCCCCTGGGCAGGGGGGAGACCCAGTACTTC.